This TCR beta chain stems from a study of regulatory T cells in long-lasting Graves disease. The authors built TCR beta libraries using iRepertoire HTBI primers and Arm-PCR of CDR3 regions. Each CDR3 protein is one row after TCRdb ran MiXCR on the multiplex PCR reads. The sample has 350,000 to 450,000 distinct CDR3 sequences; 14% to 15% are singletons. Noted time point: newly diagnosed GD, antithyroid drugs for less than 3 months. Generation of the TCR library employed RNA extracted from PBMCs. The CDR3 is 15 amino acids. Germline loops: CDR1 SGHRS, CDR2 YFSETQ. V lost 0 bases and J 1 base, leaving 5 bases between the germline ends. This sample also appeared in a second study, on T cells in Graves' hyperthyroidism and ophthalmopathy. From that second work: Researchers barred patients who had uncontrolled infection, other autoimmune disease, pregnancy or lactation.

The TCR was taken from a woman aged 30 to 39 with Graves disease. The specimen comprised peripheral blood mononuclear cells (PBMCs), sampled at new diagnosis, from a patient treated with antithyroid drugs. The chain employs TRBV5-1 and TRBJ2-6; the D is unclear. CDR3 sequence: CASSLVTSGANVLTF. The CDR3 bases are TGCGCCAGCAGCTTGGTAACTTCTGGGGCCAACGTCCTGACTTTC.